This T cell receptor (beta chain) was recorded in a study of T cell repertoires in cytomegalovirus infection. The wider study: Public TCR beta signatures provided an indication of both CMV infection and a matching HLA type. General study results and limits: The cumulative frequency of public TCR beta families distinguished individuals who carried CMV together with the relevant HLA. The ex vivo response was dominated by HLA-C-restricted CMV-specific TCR beta clonotypes.

Using its own MiXCR run on the reads, TCRdb lists one record per CDR3 protein. The sample holds approximately 200,000 distinct CDR3 sequences, 28% seen once. The CDR3 extends over 14 amino acids. Germline lookup yields CDR1 SGHTA and CDR2 FQGNSA. V shed 4 bases, J shed 5 bases, and the junction held 4 bases outside the gene matches. This clonotype came up many times. As yet, its antigen is unknown. J is TRBJ1-5 and V is TRBV7-2; the match to TRBD1 covers 8 bases. The sequencing sample was made of PBMCs. The clonotype originates from a human donor in good health (CMV status not recorded). Some clones in this sample may be carry-over from other donors' samples. CDR3 amino acids: CASSYRDRYQPQHF. The CDR3 DNA reads as TGTGCCAGCAGCTACCGGGACAGGTATCAGCCCCAGCATTTT.